The clone carrying this T cell receptor (beta chain) was counted a single time. Its antigen is as yet unknown. In the same sample, other DNA sequences code for this CDR3. The CDR3 is made up of 14 amino acids. CDR1 is SNHLY and CDR2 is FYNNEI in the germline V gene. V gave up 4 bases and J gave up 2 bases, with 11 bases separating them. Using immunoSEQ multiplex PCR, the repertoire was profiled, and TCRdb retains in-frame clones only, with some absent. The sample consists of 850,000 to 1,100,000 clones, around 77% of them appearing once. The source of the sample is a study of shared clonotypes between healthy human individuals. Background on the study: The study enrolled a couple of women and a few men aged 18 to 49. Researchers assigned three CD4 naive, three CD4 memory, two CD8 naive and one CD8 memory plate to each donor. Study results and limitations: All-four-donor shared clonotypes had higher generation probabilities than non-shared clonotypes did.

Source material: memory CD4+ T cells from PBMCs. As to subset: CD45RA-negative fraction. The chain employs TRBV2 and TRBJ2-5, with D maybe TRBD1 (6 bases). The sequence came from a man younger than 35 in good health. Some clones in this sample may be carry-over from other donors' samples. The CDR3 is CASSGRTAQETQYF. The CDR3 DNA reads as TGTGCCAGCAGTGGCCGGACAGCGCAAGAGACCCAGTACTTC.